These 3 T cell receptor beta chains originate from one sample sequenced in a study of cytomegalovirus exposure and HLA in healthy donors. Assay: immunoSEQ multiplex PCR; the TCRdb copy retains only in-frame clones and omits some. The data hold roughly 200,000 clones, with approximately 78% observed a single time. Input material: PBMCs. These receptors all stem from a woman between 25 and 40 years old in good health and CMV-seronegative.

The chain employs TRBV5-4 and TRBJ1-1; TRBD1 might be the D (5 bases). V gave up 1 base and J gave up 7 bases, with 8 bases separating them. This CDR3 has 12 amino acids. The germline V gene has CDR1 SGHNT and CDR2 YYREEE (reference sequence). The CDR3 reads CASSLWQGEAFF. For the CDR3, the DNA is TGTGCCAGCAGCTTGTGGCAGGGTGAAGCTTTCTTT.

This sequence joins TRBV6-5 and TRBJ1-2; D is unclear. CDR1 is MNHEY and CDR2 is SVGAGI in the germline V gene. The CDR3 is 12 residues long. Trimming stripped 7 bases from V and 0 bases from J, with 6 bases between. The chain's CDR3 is CASIRANYGYTF. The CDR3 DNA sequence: TGTGCCAGCATCCGGGCTAACTATGGCTACACCTTC.

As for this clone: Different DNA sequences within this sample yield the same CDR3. The chain's CDR3 is CASSLAAGDTEAFF. The CDR3 DNA reads as TGTGCCAGCAGCCTAGCCGCGGGGGACACTGAAGCTTTCTTT. The rearrangement joins TRBV11-2 to TRBJ1-1, with a tentative D call TRBD1 (5 bases). The CDR3 has 14 residues. V shed 5 bases and J shed 3 bases, with 13 bases lying between them. In germline, CDR1 is SGHAT, CDR2 FQNNGV.